This T cell receptor (beta chain) is from a study of CD8 T cells in ankylosing spondylitis. Only a few counts were recorded for this clonotype. Its specificity is not known. V shed 4 bases, J shed 7 bases, and the junction held 7 bases outside the gene matches. This CDR3 comprises 14 residues. CDR1 and CDR2 from the germline V gene are KGHDR and SFDVKD. Points from the study as a whole: Reported data indicate significant enrichment of disease-linked clones within matched ankylosing spondylitis synovial fluid. A TCR beta motif made of 7 to 9 highly homologous variants seemed typical of ankylosing spondylitis blood.

TCRdb passed the 5' RACE reads through MiXCR, listing each CDR3 protein once. The sample records 100,000 to 150,000 distinct CDR3 sequences, 17% being singletons. V is TRBV24-1 and J is TRBJ1-2, with 8 nucleotides matching TRBD1. The receptor was isolated from a male donor with ankylosing spondylitis. Sequencing was done on a sample of blood, either unsorted or a sorted T cell fraction (not recorded which). CDR3 in amino acids: CATSEKDRVAGYTF. Here the CDR3 DNA reads TGTGCCACCAGTGAAAAGGACAGGGTCGCTGGCTACACCTTC.